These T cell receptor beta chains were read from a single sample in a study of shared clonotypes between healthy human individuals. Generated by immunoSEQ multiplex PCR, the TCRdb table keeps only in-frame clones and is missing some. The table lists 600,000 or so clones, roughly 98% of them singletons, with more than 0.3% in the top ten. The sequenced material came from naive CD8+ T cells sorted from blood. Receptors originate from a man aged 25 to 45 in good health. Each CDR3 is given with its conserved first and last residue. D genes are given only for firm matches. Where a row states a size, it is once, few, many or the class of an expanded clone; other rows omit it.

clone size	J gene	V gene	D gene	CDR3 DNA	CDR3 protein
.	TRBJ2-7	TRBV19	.	TGTGCCAGTAGTATCTTCGGGGGTACCTACGAGCAGTACTTC	CASSIFGGTYEQYF
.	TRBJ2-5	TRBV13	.	TGTGCCAGCAGCTTAGGAGGGTCCGGAGAGACCCAGTACTTC	CASSLGGSGETQYF
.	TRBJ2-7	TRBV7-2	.	TGTGCCAGCAGCTTAGGGGCATACGAGCAGTACTTC	CASSLGAYEQYF
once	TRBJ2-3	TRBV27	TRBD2	TGTGCCAGCAGTTTATGGGGGCCAGGACAGGTGGACGGGACTAGCGGCACAGATACGCAGTATTTT	CASSLWGPGQVDGTSGTDTQYF
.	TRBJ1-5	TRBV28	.	TGTGCCAGCAGACCTACAGGGTTAGGCAATCAGCCCCAGCATTTT	CASRPTGLGNQPQHF
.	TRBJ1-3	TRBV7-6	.	TGTGCCAGCAGCCGGTCCTCTGGAAACACCATATATTTT	CASSRSSGNTIYF
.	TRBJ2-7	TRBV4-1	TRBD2	TGCGCCAGCAGCCAAGAACTAGCGAGGTCCTACGAGCAGTACTTC	CASSQELARSYEQYF
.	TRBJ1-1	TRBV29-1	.	TGCAGCGTTACCGTACCATTGAACACTGAAGCTTTCTTT	CSVTVPLNTEAFF
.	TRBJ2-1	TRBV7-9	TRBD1	TGTGCCAGCAGAACCGGGACAGACTACAATGAGCAGTTCTTC	CASRTGTDYNEQFF
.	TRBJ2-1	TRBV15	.	TGTGCCACCAGCAGAGATGGAGGAGTCTCCTACAATGAGCAGTTCTTC	CATSRDGGVSYNEQFF
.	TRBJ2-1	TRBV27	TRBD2	TGTGCCAGCAGTCCCCCTGGTGTAGCGGGGGCGTACAATGAGCAGTTCTTC	CASSPPGVAGAYNEQFF
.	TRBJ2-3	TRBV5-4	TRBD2	TGTGCCAGCAGCTACCCCCCCGGCTTAGCGGGAGTTGGTACGCAGTATTTT	CASSYPPGLAGVGTQYF
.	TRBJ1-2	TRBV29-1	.	TGCAGCGTTGCAGGGAATAACTATGGCTACACCTTC	CSVAGNNYGYTF
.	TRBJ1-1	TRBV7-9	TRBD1	TGTGCCACCGGACAGGGGGCAAATGAAGCTTTCTTT	CATGQGANEAFF
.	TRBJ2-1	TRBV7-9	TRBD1	TGTGCCAGCAGCTCAAGGGACAGTAACAATGAGCAGTTCTTC	CASSSRDSNNEQFF
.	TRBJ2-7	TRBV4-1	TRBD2	TGCGCCAGCAGCCAAAGGGGAGGGGATCTCTACGAGCAGTACTTC	CASSQRGGDLYEQYF
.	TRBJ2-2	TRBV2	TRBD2	TGTGCCAGCAGTGAAACTAGCGGATACACCGGGGAGCTGTTTTTT	CASSETSGYTGELFF
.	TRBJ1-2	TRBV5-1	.	TGCGCCAGCAGCTTGGTTGACGGGGTCCGGGGCTACACCTTC	CASSLVDGVRGYTF
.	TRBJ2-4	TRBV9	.	TGTGCCAGCAGCGTAGGCAGGGGGAGGAACATTCAGTACTTC	CASSVGRGRNIQYF
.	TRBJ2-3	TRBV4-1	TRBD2	TGCGCCAGCAGCCAATGGCGGGAGGCCCCCGGAGATACGCAGTATTTT	CASSQWREAPGDTQYF
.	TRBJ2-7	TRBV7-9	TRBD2	TGTGCCAGCGGCCACAGGACTAGCTCCTACGAGCAGTACTTC	CASGHRTSSYEQYF
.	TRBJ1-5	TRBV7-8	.	TGTGCCAGCTCTCCAGGGATTGATCAGCCCCAGCATTTT	CASSPGIDQPQHF
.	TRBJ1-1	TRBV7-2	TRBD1	TGTGCCAGCAGCCGGGACAGGGGGCGACGACTCACTGAAGCTTTCTTT	CASSRDRGRRLTEAFF
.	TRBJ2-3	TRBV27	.	TGTGCCAGCAGTTTACGTGGGAGGTACACAGATACGCAGTATTTT	CASSLRGRYTDTQYF
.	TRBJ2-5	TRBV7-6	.	TGTGCCAGCACCGACAGGACCGAAGAGACCCAGTACTTC	CASTDRTEETQYF
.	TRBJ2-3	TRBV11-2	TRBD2	TGTGCCAGCAGCTCAGCCGAAGGTAGCGGGAGGAATAAGGGGGGGCAGTATTTT	CASSSAEGSGRNKGGQYF
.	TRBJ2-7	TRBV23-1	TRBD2	TGCGCCAGCAGTCAGACCGGGACTAGCGGGAGCGGGATCGAGCAGTACTTC	CASSQTGTSGSGIEQYF
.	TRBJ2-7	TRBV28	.	TGTGCCAGCAGTAAACAAAGGCCCCCCTACGAGCAGTACTTC	CASSKQRPPYEQYF
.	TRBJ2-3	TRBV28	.	TGTGCCAGCAGTTTTAACGGCCATGGCGGGAAAGAAGCATTTACGCAGTATTTT	CASSFNGHGGKEAFTQYF
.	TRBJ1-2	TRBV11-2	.	TGTGCCAGCAGCTTATCAGGGAGTGGCAAAAACTATGGCTACACCTTC	CASSLSGSGKNYGYTF
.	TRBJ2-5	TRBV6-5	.	TGTGCCAGCAGTTCCGGAGAGACCCAGTACTTC	CASSSGETQYF
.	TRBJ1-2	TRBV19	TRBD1	TGTGCCAGTAGCCTTCTGGACAGGCGAACTAACTATGGCTACACCTTC	CASSLLDRRTNYGYTF
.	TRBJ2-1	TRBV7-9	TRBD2	TGTGCCAGCAGCTTAGAAATCGGGGCGCTAGCGGGGCTCCTCAATGAGCAGTTCTTC	CASSLEIGALAGLLNEQFF
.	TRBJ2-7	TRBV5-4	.	TGTGCCAGCAGCTCCGGGACCGGCTCCTACGAGCAGTACTTC	CASSSGTGSYEQYF
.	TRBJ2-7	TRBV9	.	TGTGCCAGCAGCGCCCCGGGCAGCTACGAGCAGTACTTC	CASSAPGSYEQYF
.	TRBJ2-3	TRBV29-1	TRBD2	TGCAGCGTTGGGACTAGCGGGGGCACAGATACGCAGTATTTT	CSVGTSGGTDTQYF
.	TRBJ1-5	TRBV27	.	TGTGCCAGCAAAGGGCTGGGCAATCAGCCCCAGCATTTT	CASKGLGNQPQHF
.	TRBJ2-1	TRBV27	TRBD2	TGTGCCAGCACGAGAGGGGCTAGCGGGAGATACAATGAGCAGTTCTTC	CASTRGASGRYNEQFF
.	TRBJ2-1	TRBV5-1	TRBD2	TGCGCCAGCAGCACAGGAACTAGCGGGAAGACCTACAATGAGCAGTTCTTC	CASSTGTSGKTYNEQFF
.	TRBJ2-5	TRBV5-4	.	TGTGCCAGCAGCGCGGACAGTCTTGGAGAGACCCAGTACTTC	CASSADSLGETQYF
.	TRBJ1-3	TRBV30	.	TGTGCCTGGAGTGTTGGGTCTGGAAACACCATATATTTT	CAWSVGSGNTIYF
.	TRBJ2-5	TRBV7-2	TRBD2	TGTGCCAGCAGCCCTCTAGCGGGAGTGGAAGAGACCCAGTACTTC	CASSPLAGVEETQYF
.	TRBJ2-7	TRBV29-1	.	TGCAGCGTTGTTCGCGGGATCCGGAGTTACGAGCAGTACTTC	CSVVRGIRSYEQYF
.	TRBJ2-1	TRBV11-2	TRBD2	TGTGCCAGCAGCCCACCCGGGACTAACTACAATGAGCAGTTCTTC	CASSPPGTNYNEQFF
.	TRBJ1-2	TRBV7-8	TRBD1	TGTGCCAGCAGCCCCATGAAGGGGGCTGGCTATGGCTACACCTTC	CASSPMKGAGYGYTF
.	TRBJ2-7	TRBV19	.	TGTGCCAGTGGCGACAGGTGGCCCTACGAGCAGTACTTC	CASGDRWPYEQYF
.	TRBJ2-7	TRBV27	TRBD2	TGTGCCAGCAGAAGGAGGACTAGCGGTTCCTACGAGCAGTACTTC	CASRRRTSGSYEQYF
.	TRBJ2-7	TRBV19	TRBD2	TGTGCCACTGGGACTAGCGATCCCTACGAGCAGTACTTC	CATGTSDPYEQYF
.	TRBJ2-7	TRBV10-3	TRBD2	TGTGCCATCAGGGGACTAGCGGGGTCCTACGAGCAGTACTTC	CAIRGLAGSYEQYF
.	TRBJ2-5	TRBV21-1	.	TGTGCCAGCAGCAATAGAACTAGCGGGAGTAGACAGACCCAGTACTTC	CASSNRTSGSRQTQYF
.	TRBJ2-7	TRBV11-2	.	TGTGCCAGCAGCTTAGATAGATACGAGCAGTACTTC	CASSLDRYEQYF
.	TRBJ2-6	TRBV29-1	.	TGCAGCGTACCTTCAGGGGCTGGGGCCAACGTCCTGACTTTC	CSVPSGAGANVLTF
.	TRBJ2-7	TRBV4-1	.	TGCGCCAGCAGCCAAGATCTCTCGCTAGATTACGAGCAGTACTTC	CASSQDLSLDYEQYF
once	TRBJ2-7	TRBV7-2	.	TGTGCCAGCAGCTTATTTAACAGCTACGAGCAGTACTTC	CASSLFNSYEQYF
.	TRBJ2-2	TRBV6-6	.	TGTGCCAGCAGTTACTCGTTGGGGACCGGGGAGCTGTTTTTT	CASSYSLGTGELFF
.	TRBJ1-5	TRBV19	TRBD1	TGTGCCAGTAGTATTAGCGGGACAGGGAATCAGCCCCAGCATTTT	CASSISGTGNQPQHF
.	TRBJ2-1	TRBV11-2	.	TGTGCCAGCGTTTACACGGGTTTTAGCCGCAGTGAGCAGTTCTTC	CASVYTGFSRSEQFF
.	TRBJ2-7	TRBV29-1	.	TGCAGCGTTGAAAGCCGAAGCGAGAACGAGCAGTACTTC	CSVESRSENEQYF